The 2 T cell receptor beta chains below were found in one sample sequenced in a study of T cell responses to AZD1222 COVID-19 vaccine. Data came from immunoSEQ multiplex PCR; TCRdb stores just in-frame clones and leaves some out. This sample has about 160,000 clones; roughly nine tenths occur once, and the top ten carry approximately 3.4%. The specimen was peripheral blood, collected 28 days after the second AZD1222 dose. These receptors came from an adult who received the AZD1222 COVID-19 vaccine.

The V gene is TRBV18, the J gene TRBJ1-1, with unresolved D. Germline CDR1 is KGHSH and CDR2 is LQKENI. V lost 6 bases and J 10 bases, leaving 18 bases between the germline ends. This CDR3 is 13 amino acids long. CDR3 bases: TGTGCCAGCTCGACGACGGCGATTGAACTAGCTTTCTTT. Translated, it gives CASSTTAIELAFF.

The chain employs TRBV2 and TRBJ2-6, with 9 positions matching TRBD1. The germline CDR1 and CDR2 sequences are SNHLY and FYNNEI. The CDR3 has 17 amino acids. V gave up 3 bases and J gave up 4 bases; unmatched junction bases: 7. The CDR3 is CASSDWTGEAGANVLTF. The CDR3 DNA sequence: TGTGCCAGCAGTGATTGGACAGGGGAGGCCGGGGCCAACGTCCTGACTTTC.